This T cell receptor beta chain derives from a study of T cells after yellow fever vaccination. The V segment lost 5 bases and the J segment 0 bases; nucleotides outside the gene matches: 5. The CDR3 runs to 16 residues. Germline CDR1 reads MNHEY; CDR2 reads SVGEGT. Concerning this clonotype itself: What it binds is unknown.

Study conclusions and caveats: It was the secondary response that reached its peak faster, day 5 versus 15, but it was weaker. Abundant clonotypes from the bulk population could contaminate FACS-sorted repertoires.

TCRdb fed the 5' RACE reads into MiXCR, producing one record per CDR3 protein. The sample includes roughly 520,000 distinct CDR3 sequences, just over 20% of them seen just once. The chain employs TRBV6-2 or TRBV6-3 and TRBJ2-2; TRBD1 aligns across 8 bases. The clonotype originates from a young man who received the YFV17D yellow fever vaccine. The specimen was PBMCs, collected about 20 days after the first yellow fever vaccination. CDR3 loop: CASSTDRGTNTGELFF. As DNA, the CDR3 is TGTGCCAGCAGTACAGACAGGGGTACGAACACCGGGGAGCTGTTTTTT.